The entry below describes one T cell receptor beta chain. Its antigen is not identified. TCR beta VDJ combinations and CDR3 sequences were profiled from genomic DNA. TCRdb redid the calling of the reads with MiXCR, one entry per CDR3 protein. The table records about 150,000 distinct CDR3 sequences, less than 60% of them present only once. This specimen comes from a study of CD8+CD57+ T cells in acquired aplastic anemia. At the level of the study: Recorded DNA amounts for sorted CD4+ and CD8+ cells had an average of 3.2 ug.

Study findings and constraints: Patients and controls shared over 25 CD8+ CDR3 sequences.

It was patients with CD8+CD57+ cell expansion by flow cytometry who were chosen for sequencing. Patients had not yet gotten any therapy when their blood was taken for sampling. Sequenced sample: sorted CD4+, CD8+, or CD8+CD57+ T cells (not recorded which) from PBMCs. The receptor was isolated from a human donor with aplastic anemia.

Here the CDR3 DNA reads TGCAGTGCTAGACCACTAGCGGGAGGAGAGACCCAGTACTTC. Translated, it gives CSARPLAGGETQYF. The V and J genes are TRBV20-1 and TRBJ2-5; 12 nucleotides agree with TRBD2. The CDR3 consists of 14 residues. V lost 2 bases to trimming and J lost 4 bases; unmatched junction nucleotides: 2. The V gene's germline CDR1 is DFQATT and CDR2 SNEGSKA (reference sequence).